This TCR beta chain was obtained from a study of CD8 T cells in acute hepatitis C reinfection. The method was immunoSEQ multiplex PCR; TCRdb's version includes in-frame clones alone and lacks a portion of them. The profile covers tens of thousands of clones, with 85% to 90% appearing a single time and 0.5% to 0.65% taken by the ten largest. The study, taken as a whole, reports: Regardless of outcome, about twelve public clonotypes appeared, one using V04-02/J02-02.

The CDR3 covers 14 residues. Deletions cut 3 bases from V and 4 bases from J, with 13 bases between. Germline V gives CDR1 SGDLS, CDR2 YYNGEE. A remark on this clone: Its antigen is not identified.

Time point here: naive CD8 control sorted from an acute-time-point sample. J is TRBJ1-1 and V is TRBV9; perhaps TRBD1 as D (6 bases). The source material was naive CD8+ T cells from PBMCs. The sequence was obtained from a man aged 30 to 45 with chronic hepatitis C. The CDR3 DNA reads as TGTGCCAGCAGCGCTCAGGGGCTTGGCACTGAAGCTTTCTTT. Its protein product is CASSAQGLGTEAFF.